Included here is one T cell receptor beta chain sequence, with context. The antigen is not known. This record comes from a study of shared clonotypes between healthy human individuals. Overall study findings and caveats: Naive subsets, compared against memory subsets, generally had larger estimated richness values.

In the source study's methods: Junction-only sequences without quality scores were provided by ImmunoSEQ, so filtering was different. TCRdb's table, derived via immunoSEQ multiplex PCR, lists solely in-frame clones and lacks some. That table is the source of V, J and clone size, and D and trimming were worked out from the DNA. The sample contains around 2.1 million clones, 95% of which appear only once. This receptor was obtained from a man aged 18 to 30 in good health. The sequenced sample consisted of naive CD4+ T cells sorted from blood. Subset indicated: CD45RA+ positively selected.

CDR3 residues: CASSGLENTGELFF. The CDR3, as DNA: TGTGCCAGCAGTGGCCTAGAGAACACCGGGGAGCTGTTTTTT. The genes are TRBV6-5 and TRBJ2-2; D uncertain. The CDR3 runs to 14 residues. From germline, CDR1 is MNHEY and CDR2 SVGAGI. The V end lost 5 bases, the J end lost 1 base, and 8 bases lay between the germline ends.